Listed here are 3 T cell receptor beta chains from one sample, sequenced in a study of HIV-infected patients and healthy controls. Alpha and beta constant-region primers primed reverse transcription of around 550 ng RNA. Alpha and beta chain libraries were made separately by chain-specific third strand synthesis with multiplexing indices. TCRdb reprocessed the 5' RACE reads via MiXCR and lists one record per CDR3 protein. The table lists roughly 5,100 distinct CDR3 sequences, 5.5% of them singletons, with roughly 31% in the top ten. Follow-up blood was drawn about 14 weeks, roughly three months, after antiretroviral therapy began. No cell fractionation was done, so the repertoire covers all unsorted peripheral blood T cells. The sequencing here drew on blood, taken during antiretroviral therapy. The receptor source for this set is an adult with HIV infection.

This clonotype counts as medium-sized (0.01 to 0.1%). This chain joins TRBV5-5 and TRBJ2-1, with 9 bases matching TRBD1. Germline V CDR1 and CDR2: SGHKS, YYEKEE (reference sequence). CDR3 length: 15 residues. V lost 3 bases, J lost 7 bases, and 8 bases stayed unmatched. CDR3 nucleotide sequence: TGTGCCAGCAGCTACAGGACAGGGGAGTTGAATGAGCAGTTCTTC. Protein product: CASSYRTGELNEQFF.

This clonotype was observed many times. The J gene is TRBJ1-1, the V gene TRBV5-1, with 8 positions matching TRBD1. The CDR3 sequence is 14 residues long. The V and J ends lost 4 bases and 4 bases, in that order; junction bases with no gene match: 6. Germline assignment: CDR1 SGHRS and CDR2 YFSETQ. CDR3 residues: CASSRTGGATEAFF. CDR3 sequence (DNA): TGCGCCAGCAGCCGTACAGGGGGGGCCACTGAAGCTTTCTTT.

In its sample, this clonotype is medium-sized. The V call is TRBV25-1, the J call TRBJ2-7, with 9 bases fitting TRBD1. The CDR3 sequence is 13 residues long. Germline V gene lookup returns CDR1 MGHDK and CDR2 SYGVNS. Losses at the gene ends were 6 bases for V and 9 bases for J; bases not matched to a gene: 9. The CDR3 nucleotides are TGTGCCAGCAGGGGAACAGGGGGCGCGTGGCAGTACTTC. This gives the protein CASRGTGGAWQYF.